A single sample gave rise to the 4 T cell receptor beta chains below, sequenced in a study of T cells in Graves' hyperthyroidism and ophthalmopathy. Regions amplified from RNA transcripts were the TCR beta CDR3 regions. First-round RT-PCR with HTBI primers amplified the TCR CDR3 region. TCRdb processed the multiplex PCR reads anew with MiXCR; each CDR3 protein has one entry. This sample has just under 750,000 distinct CDR3 sequences, with around 40% found just once. The sample was blood. Receptor source: a woman in her thirties or forties with Graves' hyperthyroidism.

This clonotype was seen repeatedly, ten times or more. This chain connects TRBV2 to TRBJ2-5, with no clear D. Germline V lookup: CDR1 SNHLY, CDR2 FYNNEI. V gave up 4 bases and J gave up 9 bases, with 12 bases separating them. The CDR3 has 12 amino acids. The chain's CDR3 is CASSVLGKSQYF. The CDR3 nucleotides read TGTGCCAGCAGTGTCTTGGGGAAATCCCAGTACTTC.

This rearrangement joins TRBV6-6 to TRBJ1-5; no definite D call. This CDR3 is 14 amino acids long. CDR1 and CDR2 (germline): MNHNY, SVGAGI (reference sequence). The V end lost 5 bases, the J end lost 4 bases, and 12 bases lay between the germline ends. The CDR3 nucleotides read TGTGCCAGCAGTCCTTTATACGAGAATCAGCCCCAGCATTTT. As protein: CASSPLYENQPQHF.

The chain recombines TRBV29-1 with TRBJ2-2; 7 bases match TRBD1. V lost 7 bases to trimming and J lost 1 base; unmatched junction nucleotides: 3. Germline V lookup: CDR1 SQVTM, CDR2 ANQGSEA. There are 13 residues in the CDR3. Here the CDR3 DNA reads TGCAGCGGAGACAGGGTGAACACCGGGGAGCTGTTTTTT. This translates into CSGDRVNTGELFF.

The rearrangement joins TRBV19 to TRBJ1-4, with a tentative D call TRBD1 (5 bases). Per the germline V gene, CDR1 is LNHDA and CDR2 is SQIVND (reference sequence). The CDR3 consists of 13 residues. Trimming left V 8 bases short and J 8 bases short, with 15 bases between. The DNA of the CDR3 is TGTGCCAGTTCTTTCAGGGTTCGGGAAAAACTGTTTTTT. This encodes CASSFRVREKLFF.